This TCR beta chain comes out of a study of T cell responses to AZD1222 COVID-19 vaccine. The CDR3 totals 15 residues. The V and J ends lost 2 bases and 0 bases respectively, with 12 bases between them. The V gene's germline CDR1 is SGDLS and CDR2 YYNGEE. Sequencing used immunoSEQ multiplex PCR; TCRdb keeps in-frame clones, though not all of them. Of roughly 140,000 clones in the sample, over 80% are singletons; the top ten hold about 9%. Worth noting for this clone: Its matching antigen is unknown.

Findings and caveats of the study: Only a handful of AZD1222 recipients, several in all, had baseline seropositivity.

Samples with a second dose at about 4 or about 12 weeks were pooled together. This sequence originates from an adult who received the AZD1222 COVID-19 vaccine. The chain recombines TRBV9 with TRBJ2-7, with D possibly being TRBD1 or TRBD2 (5 bases each). This material consisted of peripheral blood, taken 28 days after the second AZD1222 dose. Here the CDR3 reads CASSVGTASSYEQYF. In DNA, the CDR3 is TGTGCCAGCAGCGTTGGGACCGCGAGCTCCTACGAGCAGTACTTC.